What follows are 9 T cell receptor beta chains derived from one specimen sequenced in a study of blood T cell repertoires in COVID-19. The repertoire was sequenced with immunoSEQ multiplex PCR; TCRdb's copy has only in-frame clones and lacks some. The sample yields 120,000 to 150,000 clones, over 80% seen once. Input material: peripheral blood. Receptor source: a man aged 45-65 years who had recovered from COVID-19.

The chain is built from TRBV19 and TRBJ2-1; 11 positions match TRBD1. Germline V gives CDR1 LNHDA, CDR2 SQIVND (reference sequence). This CDR3 comprises 18 residues. Unmatched junction bases numbered 18, after V lost 5 bases and J lost 9 bases. CDR3 amino acids: CASSPRTGGASKFVEQFF. The CDR3 coding sequence is TGTGCCAGTAGTCCCCGGACAGGGGGCGCGTCAAAGTTTGTTGAGCAGTTCTTC.

The chain recombines TRBV4-3 with TRBJ2-5; TRBD2 matches at 11 bases. The CDR3 has 15 residues. Trimming at V came to 1 base and at J to 4 bases, leaving 2 bases not matched to a gene. Germline loops: CDR1 LGHNA, CDR2 YSLEER. CDR3 protein: CASSQVGTSGETQYF. CDR3 bases: TGCGCCAGCAGCCAAGTTGGGACTAGCGGAGAGACCCAGTACTTC.

The gene calls are TRBV10-2 and TRBJ2-1; 13 bases match TRBD2. This CDR3 contains 16 residues. Germline V gene data show CDR1 as WSHSY and CDR2 as SAAADI. Trimming took 6 bases from V and 3 from J; bases not matched to a gene: 5. The CDR3, as DNA: TGCGCCAGCAGAGGACTAGCGGGGGAGGACTACAATGAGCAGTTCTTC. This encodes CASRGLAGEDYNEQFF.

V usage is TRBV5-1 and J usage is TRBJ2-7; perhaps TRBD1 as D (5 bases). CDR3 length: 13 amino acids. Germline V lookup: CDR1 SGHRS, CDR2 YFSETQ. Trimming removed 0 bases at V and 3 bases at J, with 7 bases between. The CDR3 protein is CASSLGQIYEQYF. The DNA of the CDR3 is TGCGCCAGCAGCTTGGGACAGATCTACGAGCAGTACTTC.

The V and J genes are TRBV7-9 and TRBJ2-2; D ambiguous. The CDR3 totals 16 residues. V was trimmed by 0 bases and J by 0 bases, leaving 8 bases between them. Germline values: CDR1 SEHNR, CDR2 FQNEAQ (reference sequence). CDR3 protein: CASSLAQIPNTGELFF. Here the CDR3 DNA reads TGTGCCAGCAGCTTAGCACAGATTCCGAACACCGGGGAGCTGTTTTTT.

The chain uses TRBV6-6 and TRBJ1-4, with 8 nucleotides matching TRBD1. The CDR3 loop spans 15 amino acids. J gave up 3 bases and V 7 bases, and 7 bases lay outside the gene matches. Germline assignment: CDR1 MNHNY and CDR2 SVGAGI (reference sequence). The CDR3 spells CASKQDRAANEKLFF. CDR3 sequence (DNA): TGTGCCAGCAAACAGGACAGGGCGGCTAATGAAAAACTGTTTTTT.

The gene calls are TRBV9 and TRBJ1-6; tentative D call: TRBD1 (5 bases). This CDR3 comprises 14 residues. Germline values: CDR1 SGDLS, CDR2 YYNGEE. Trimming shortened V by 5 bases and J by 9 bases, and 15 bases separated the two germline ends. The CDR3 loop reads CASSPRGESSPLHF. CDR3 DNA sequence: TGTGCCAGCAGTCCCCGGGGGGAGAGTTCACCCCTCCACTTT.

The CDR3 region is CASGGGTPQETQYF. The CDR3 coding sequence is TGTGCCAGCGGCGGGGGGACTCCCCAAGAGACCCAGTACTTC. The V gene is TRBV21-1, the J gene TRBJ2-5; whether TRBD2, the table's D call, matches the DNA was not checked. TRBV21-1 is a pseudogene. CDR3 size: 14 residues.

The chain carries TRBV18 and TRBJ2-2; perhaps TRBD1 as D (7 bases). The CDR3 sequence is 17 residues long. The ends were cut back, 4 bases at V and 5 bases at J, with 20 bases in the middle. The germline CDR1 and CDR2 sequences are KGHSH and LQKENI. The CDR3 sequence: CASSLRRDSLFTGELFF. In nucleotides, the CDR3 is TGTGCCAGCTCACTCCGGCGGGACAGCCTTTTTACCGGGGAGCTGTTTTTT.